This TCR beta chain is from a study of blood T cell repertoires in COVID-19. Study-level information: Spain, Italy and the United States supplied samples that represented acute and convalescent COVID-19. From T cells, B-cell-depleted T cells, or PBMCs came the material, which was cDNA or gDNA.

The CDR3 contains 15 residues. The V and J ends lost 5 bases and 5 bases, in that order; junction bases with no gene match: 6. Germline-derived CDR1 and CDR2 are SGHTA and FQGNSA. In the authors' methods: Reference gene primer amplification yielded estimated nucleated cell counts. Using immunoSEQ multiplex PCR, the repertoire was profiled, and TCRdb retains in-frame clones only, with some absent. From that table come the V and J calls and clone size; the DNA was used to work out D and trimming. Of a few hundred thousand clones in the sample, around 82% were seen once. This clone occurred a few times. Recruited during active infection, patients (from Seattle) were subsequently followed longitudinally.

The gene calls are TRBV7-2 and TRBJ1-6, with 7 positions matching TRBD1. The source is a person between 65 and 79 years old with COVID-19, enrolled during active disease. Sequencing was done on a sample of peripheral blood. As DNA, the CDR3 is TGTGCCAGCAGCCTCACCGGGACAGATAATTCACCCCTCCACTTT. Protein product: CASSLTGTDNSPLHF.